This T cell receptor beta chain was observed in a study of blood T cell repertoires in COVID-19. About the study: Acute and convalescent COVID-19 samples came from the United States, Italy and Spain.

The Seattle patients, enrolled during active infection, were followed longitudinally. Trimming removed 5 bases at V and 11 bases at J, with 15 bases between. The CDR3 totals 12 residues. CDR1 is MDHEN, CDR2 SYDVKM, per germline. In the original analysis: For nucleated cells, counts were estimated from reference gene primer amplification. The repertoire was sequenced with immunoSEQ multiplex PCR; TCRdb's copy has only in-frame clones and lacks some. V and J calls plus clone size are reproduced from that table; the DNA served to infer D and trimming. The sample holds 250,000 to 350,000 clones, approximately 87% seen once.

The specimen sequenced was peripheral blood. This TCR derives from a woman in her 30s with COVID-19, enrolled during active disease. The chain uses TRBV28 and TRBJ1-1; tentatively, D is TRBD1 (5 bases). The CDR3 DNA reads TGTGCCAGCAGTGATGCCGGGACTTCGGCTTTCTTT. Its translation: CASSDAGTSAFF.